This T cell receptor beta chain is drawn from a study of long-term antiretroviral therapy in people with HIV. This clone was seen a single time. Per donor, at least one pre-ART and at least two post-ART PBMC samples were obtained. Survey level was the resolution at which the v3.0 immunoSEQ assay ran. This table comes from immunoSEQ multiplex PCR, and its TCRdb copy is limited to in-frame clones, with some not included. Here the sample spans 25,000 to 35,000 clones, roughly three quarters being singletons. V was shortened by 5 bases and J by 10 bases, with 14 bases between the two germline ends. Germline V gene data show CDR1 as SEHNR and CDR2 as FQNEAQ (reference sequence). The CDR3 has 12 residues.

The specimen comprised unsorted PBMCs, sampled 3.1 years after starting antiretroviral therapy. The receptor's source is a woman between 45 and 65 years old with HIV. The chain carries TRBV7-9 and TRBJ1-1; D unresolved. This chain's CDR3 is CASSPAEARAFF. DNA of the CDR3: TGTGCCAGCAGCCCAGCTGAAGCCCGAGCTTTCTTT. Complete variable domain (other parts from reference TRBV7-9 and TRBJ1-1): DTGVSQNPRHKITKRGQNVTFRCDPISEHNRLYWYRQTLGQGPEFLTYFQNEAQLEKSRLLSDRFSAERPKGSFSTLEIQRTEQGDSAMYLCASSPAEARAFFGQGTRLTVV.